These 24 T cell receptor beta chains originate from one sample sequenced in a study of T cell responses to AZD1222 COVID-19 vaccine. Sequenced by immunoSEQ multiplex PCR; TCRdb stores in-frame clones only, minus some. The sample holds more than 95,000 clones, 88% seen once. This sample comprised peripheral blood, obtained on day 0 of AZD1222 vaccination. The origin of the receptors is an adult in good health.

About this clone: The same CDR3 arises from other DNA sequences in this sample as well. J is TRBJ1-1 and V is TRBV6-5; D not certain. Trimming removed 0 bases at V and 1 base at J, with 3 bases between. Germline CDR1 is MNHEY and CDR2 is SVGAGI. There are 13 residues in the CDR3. CDR3 amino acids: CASSYSENTEAFF. The CDR3 coding sequence is TGTGCCAGCAGTTACTCAGAGAACACTGAAGCTTTCTTT.

The V and J genes are TRBV27 and TRBJ1-1; D gene ambiguous. Trimming removed 5 bases from V and 1 base from J, with 14 bases in between. The germline V gene encodes CDR1 MNHEY and CDR2 SMNVEV (reference sequence). This CDR3 has 15 amino acids. CDR3 in amino acids: CASSPSGERNTEAFF. CDR3 nucleotides: TGTGCCAGCAGTCCATCGGGTGAAAGGAACACTGAAGCTTTCTTT.

The chain employs TRBV30 and TRBJ1-1; the D gene is possibly TRBD1 (5 bases). The V gene lost 2 bases and the J gene lost 3 bases, with 10 bases spanning the gap. Germline CDR1 reads GTSNPN; CDR2 reads SVGIG (reference sequence). This CDR3 has 13 residues. For the CDR3, the DNA is TGTGCCTGGAGTATCCAGGGTTACACTGAAGCTTTCTTT. Amino acid sequence: CAWSIQGYTEAFF.

The chain has TRBV27 and TRBJ2-1; the match to TRBD2 covers 15 bases. CDR3 length equals 15 residues. CDR1 is MNHEY, CDR2 SMNVEV, per germline (reference sequence). The V gene end was trimmed by 4 bases and the J gene end by 7 bases; junction bases not matched to a gene: 2. In DNA form, the CDR3 reads TGTGCCAGCAGTTCAGGACTAGCGGGAGGGAATGAGCAGTTCTTC. This codes for CASSSGLAGGNEQFF.

The rearrangement links TRBV5-5 to TRBJ1-6; D may be TRBD1 (5 bases). Germline CDR1 and CDR2: SGHKS and YYEKEE (reference sequence). The V end lost 4 bases, the J end lost 3 bases, and 14 bases lay between the germline ends. This CDR3 has 16 amino acids. CDR3 residues: CASSHSGPRYNSPLHF. CDR3 DNA sequence: TGTGCCAGCAGCCACTCGGGGCCGCGCTATAATTCACCCCTCCACTTT.

The chain recombines TRBV2 with TRBJ2-3; D call uncertain. Trimming pared 2 bases from V and 0 bases from J, leaving 12 bases between. From germline, CDR1 is SNHLY and CDR2 FYNNEI. This CDR3 spans 16 amino acids. CDR3 in amino acids: CASSEFWVTSTDTQYF. Here the CDR3 DNA reads TGTGCCAGCAGTGAATTCTGGGTGACTAGCACAGATACGCAGTATTTT.

The CDR3 here is CASSLAGGNSPLHF. CDR3 bases: TGTGCCAGCAGCTTGGCCGGGGGGAATTCACCCCTCCACTTT. The chain uses TRBV5-4 and TRBJ1-6, with D possibly being TRBD1 (5 bases). Trimming removed 0 bases at V and 7 bases at J, with 8 bases between. Germline CDR1 and CDR2: SGHNT and YYREEE (reference sequence). The CDR3 is 14 amino acids.

In DNA, the CDR3 is TGTGCCAGCAGCCAAGATAGGAGCGGGGGGGCCTGGGAGCAGTTCTTC. This codes for CASSQDRSGGAWEQFF. The rearrangement uses TRBV4-2 and TRBJ2-1, with 10 bases lining up with TRBD2. The CDR3 runs 16 residues. Unmatched junction bases numbered 9, after V lost 0 bases and J lost 10 bases. Germline lookup yields CDR1 LGHNA and CDR2 YNFKEQ.

This clone was found a few times. The rearrangement joins TRBV15 to TRBJ1-5; 9 bases align to TRBD1. The CDR3 length is 15 residues. Per germline, CDR1 LNHNV and CDR2 YYDKDF (reference sequence). The ends lost 2 bases at V and 7 bases at J; junction bases unmatched: 6. The CDR3 bases are TGTGCCACCAGCAGATTTGGGACAGGGCAACAGCCCCAGCATTTT. Translating gives CATSRFGTGQQPQHF.

The chain carries TRBV27 and TRBJ1-1; 7 bases map to TRBD1. The CDR3 loop spans 12 amino acids. The V segment lost 6 bases and the J segment 5 bases; nucleotides outside the gene matches: 3. Germline lookup yields CDR1 MNHEY and CDR2 SMNVEV (reference sequence). For the CDR3, the DNA is TGTGCCAGCAGGACAGGGCGAACTGAAGCTTTCTTT. The encoded protein is CASRTGRTEAFF.

V gene TRBV19 combines with J gene TRBJ1-2; no definite D call. This CDR3 spans 14 amino acids. V was trimmed by 5 bases and J by 2 bases, leaving 12 bases between them. Germline values: CDR1 LNHDA, CDR2 SQIVND (reference sequence). CDR3 coding DNA: TGTGCCAGTAGTCCGAGAGGAGGGAACTATGGCTACACCTTC. Protein sequence: CASSPRGGNYGYTF.

J is TRBJ1-1 and V is TRBV11-3, with D tentatively TRBD1 (6 bases). Trimming removed 1 base at V and 0 bases at J, with 9 bases between. This CDR3 is 15 amino acids long. In germline, CDR1 is SGHNT, CDR2 YENEEA. CDR3: CASSLGTAMNTEAFF. The DNA of the CDR3 is TGTGCCAGCAGCTTAGGGACAGCCATGAACACTGAAGCTTTCTTT.

This rearrangement joins TRBV6-5 to TRBJ1-6; the D is unclear. The V gene's germline CDR1 is MNHEY and CDR2 SVGAGI. This CDR3 contains 12 residues. V was clipped by 4 bases and J by 2 bases, with 0 bases between them. The CDR3, as DNA: TGTGCCAGCAGTTCCTATAATTCACCCCTCCACTTT. Protein product: CASSSYNSPLHF.

V and J are TRBV2 and TRBJ2-1, with D possibly matching TRBD2 (6 bases). This CDR3 is 17 amino acids long. CDR1 and CDR2 from the germline V gene are SNHLY and FYNNEI. The germline V and J ends were trimmed by 5 bases and 0 bases, with 17 bases remaining between them. The CDR3 region is CASSPMWEVGSYNEQFF. The CDR3 nucleotides are TGTGCCAGCAGTCCAATGTGGGAGGTAGGCTCCTACAATGAGCAGTTCTTC.

The V call is TRBV6-7, the J call TRBJ2-5; no clear D gene. TRBV6-7 is an ORF, with its function uncertain. This CDR3 spans 15 amino acids. Deletions cut 4 bases from V and 0 bases from J, with 12 bases between. CDR3 protein: CASSSPTQNQETQYF. In DNA form, the CDR3 reads TGTGCCAGCAGTTCCCCAACACAGAACCAAGAGACCCAGTACTTC.

The gene calls are TRBV27 and TRBJ2-1; D may correspond to TRBD1 or TRBD2 (6 bases each). The CDR3 has 14 amino acids. Per germline, CDR1 MNHEY and CDR2 SMNVEV (reference sequence). V gave up 8 bases and J gave up 5 bases, with 16 bases separating them. The CDR3 here is CASRKGGVNNEQFF. The CDR3 region has the DNA TGTGCCAGCCGGAAGGGGGGAGTGAACAATGAGCAGTTCTTC.

This clone was seen a handful of times. CDR3 bases: TGTGCCAGCAGTTACGACAGAAATCAGCCCCAGCATTTT. This gives the protein CASSYDRNQPQHF. The chain uses TRBV6-5 and TRBJ1-5; TRBD1 might be the D (5 bases). This CDR3 is 13 amino acids long. Germline V gene sequence: CDR1 MNHEY, CDR2 SVGAGI. V was pared by 2 bases and J by 4 bases, with 6 bases between.

The chain uses TRBV30 and TRBJ2-5, with TRBD1 as a possible D gene (6 bases). The ends were cut back, 2 bases at V and 0 bases at J, with 13 bases in the middle. CDR3 length: 15 amino acids. The germline gives CDR1 GTSNPN, CDR2 SVGIG (reference sequence). In DNA form, the CDR3 reads TGTGCCTGGAGTTCCGGGACACTATACCAAGAGACCCAGTACTTC. It yields the protein CAWSSGTLYQETQYF.

In this sample, this clone turned up once. V usage is TRBV4-3 and J usage is TRBJ1-5; D ambiguous. The CDR3 has 14 residues. Germline lookup yields CDR1 LGHNA and CDR2 YSLEER. With 0 bases removed from V and 3 bases from J, the gap between germline ends came to 6 bases. Here the CDR3 DNA reads TGCGCCAGCAGCCAAGATTTGTACAATCAGCCCCAGCATTTT. It translates to CASSQDLYNQPQHF.

This clone was found once. The rearrangement links TRBV2 to TRBJ1-1; D call uncertain. Germline V gene sequence: CDR1 SNHLY, CDR2 FYNNEI. The germline V and J ends were trimmed by 6 bases and 5 bases, with 13 bases remaining between them. The CDR3 extends over 13 amino acids. The CDR3 region is CASRVALSTEAFF. The CDR3, as DNA: TGTGCCAGCAGGGTCGCCCTGAGTACTGAAGCTTTCTTT.

The chain uses TRBV25-1 and TRBJ1-1; 8 nucleotides align to TRBD1. Germline CDR1 reads MGHDK; CDR2 reads SYGVNS. The CDR3 spans 15 residues. The junction had 6 bases not matched to a gene; V was cut back by 6 bases and J by 0 bases. The CDR3 region has the DNA TGTGCCAGCAGCGACAGGGGTCCCCTGAACACTGAAGCTTTCTTT. This sequence encodes CASSDRGPLNTEAFF.

V and J are TRBV15 and TRBJ2-7; D is undetermined. The CDR3 is 13 residues long. CDR1 is LNHNV and CDR2 is YYDKDF in the germline V gene (reference sequence). The V end was cut by 2 bases, the J end by 3 bases, with 8 bases between. CDR3 coding DNA: TGTGCCACCAGCAGACAGGCCGACTACGAGCAGTACTTC. Translation: CATSRQADYEQYF.

This clone was seen just once. The V gene is TRBV10-2, the J gene TRBJ2-2, with D tentatively TRBD1 (5 bases). There are 14 residues in the CDR3. The V gene lost 6 bases and the J gene lost 4 bases, with 12 bases spanning the gap. Germline-derived CDR1 and CDR2 are WSHSY and SAAADI. The CDR3 nucleotides are TGCGCCAGCAGGGTTACAGGCTCCACCGGGGAGCTGTTTTTT. Encoded protein: CASRVTGSTGELFF.

The rearrangement joins TRBV20-1 to TRBJ1-1; D call uncertain. Germline assignment: CDR1 DFQATT and CDR2 SNEGSKA (reference sequence). The CDR3 consists of 12 residues. V lost 3 bases to trimming and J lost 9 bases, with 14 bases between them. The CDR3 is CSASPRPLQAFF. CDR3 in DNA: TGCAGTGCTAGTCCCCGGCCCCTCCAAGCTTTCTTT.